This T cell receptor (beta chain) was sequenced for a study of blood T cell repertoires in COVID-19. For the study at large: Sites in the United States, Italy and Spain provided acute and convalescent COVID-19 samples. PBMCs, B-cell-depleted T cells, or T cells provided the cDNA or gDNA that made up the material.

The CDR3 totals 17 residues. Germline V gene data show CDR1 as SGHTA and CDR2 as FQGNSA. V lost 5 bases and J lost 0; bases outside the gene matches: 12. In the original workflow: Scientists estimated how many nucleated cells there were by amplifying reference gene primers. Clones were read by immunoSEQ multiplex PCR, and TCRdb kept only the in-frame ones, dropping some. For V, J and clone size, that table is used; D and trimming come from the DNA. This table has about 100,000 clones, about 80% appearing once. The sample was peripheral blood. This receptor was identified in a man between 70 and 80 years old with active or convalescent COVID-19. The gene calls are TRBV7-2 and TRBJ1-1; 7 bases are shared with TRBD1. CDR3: CASSLREGARMNTEAFF. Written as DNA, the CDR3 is TGTGCCAGCAGCCTAAGAGAGGGGGCCCGAATGAACACTGAAGCTTTCTTT.